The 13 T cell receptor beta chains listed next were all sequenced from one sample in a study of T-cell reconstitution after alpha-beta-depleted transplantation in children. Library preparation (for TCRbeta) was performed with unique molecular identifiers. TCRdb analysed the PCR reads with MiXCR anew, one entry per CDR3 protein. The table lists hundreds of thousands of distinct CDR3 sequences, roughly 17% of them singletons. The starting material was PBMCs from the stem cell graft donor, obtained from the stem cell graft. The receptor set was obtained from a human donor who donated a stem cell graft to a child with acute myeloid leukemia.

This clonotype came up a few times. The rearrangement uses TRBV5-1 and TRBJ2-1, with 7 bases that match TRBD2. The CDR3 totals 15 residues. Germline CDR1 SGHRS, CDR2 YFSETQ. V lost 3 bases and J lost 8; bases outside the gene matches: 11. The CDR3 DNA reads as TGCGCCAGCAGCTGGAGACGGGGGGTGGGCTATGAGCAGTTCTTC. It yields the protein CASSWRRGVGYEQFF.

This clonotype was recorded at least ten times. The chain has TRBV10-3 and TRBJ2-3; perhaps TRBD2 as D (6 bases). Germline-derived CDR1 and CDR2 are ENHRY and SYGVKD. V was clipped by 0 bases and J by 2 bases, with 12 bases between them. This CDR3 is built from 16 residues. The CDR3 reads CAISESGLPNTDTQYF. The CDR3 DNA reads TGTGCCATCAGTGAGTCGGGACTGCCGAACACAGATACGCAGTATTTT.

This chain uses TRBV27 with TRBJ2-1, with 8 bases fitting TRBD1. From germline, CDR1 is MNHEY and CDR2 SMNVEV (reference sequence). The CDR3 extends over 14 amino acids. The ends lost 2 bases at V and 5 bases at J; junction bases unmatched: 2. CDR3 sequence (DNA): TGTGCCAGCAGTTTAGGCAGGGGGCACAATGAGCAGTTCTTC. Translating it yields CASSLGRGHNEQFF.

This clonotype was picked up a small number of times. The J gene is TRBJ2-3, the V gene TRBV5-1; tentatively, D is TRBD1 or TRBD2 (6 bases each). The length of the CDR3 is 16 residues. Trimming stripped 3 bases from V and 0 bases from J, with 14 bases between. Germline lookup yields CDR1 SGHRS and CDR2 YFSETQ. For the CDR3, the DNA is TGCGCCAGCAGCTCCCTCGGGGGCTCTAGCACAGATACGCAGTATTTT. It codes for CASSSLGGSSTDTQYF. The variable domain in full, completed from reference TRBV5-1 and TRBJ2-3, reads KAGVTQTPRYLIKTRGQQVTLSCSPISGHRSVSWYQQTPGQGLQFLFEYFSETQRNKGNFPGRFSGRQFSNSRSEMNVSTLELGDSALYLCASSSLGGSSTDTQYFGPGTRLTVL.

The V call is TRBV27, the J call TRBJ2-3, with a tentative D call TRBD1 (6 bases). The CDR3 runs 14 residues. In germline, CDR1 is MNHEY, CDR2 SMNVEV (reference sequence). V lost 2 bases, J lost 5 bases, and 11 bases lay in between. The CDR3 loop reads CASSLRGSEDTQYF. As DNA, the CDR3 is TGTGCCAGCAGTTTAAGGGGGAGCGAAGATACGCAGTATTTT.

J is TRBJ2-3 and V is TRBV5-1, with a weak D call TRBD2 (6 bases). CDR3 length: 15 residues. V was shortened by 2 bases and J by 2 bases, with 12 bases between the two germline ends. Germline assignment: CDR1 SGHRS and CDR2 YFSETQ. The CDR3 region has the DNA TGCGCCAGCAGCTTTGGGGACTCCTACACAGATACGCAGTATTTT. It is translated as CASSFGDSYTDTQYF.

The CDR3 DNA follows: TGTGCCAGCAGTCAGCCGCCCAGAGGGCCTAATTCACCCCTCCACTTT. Its translation: CASSQPPRGPNSPLHF. This chain connects TRBV6-1 to TRBJ1-6, with no clear D. The length of the CDR3 is 16 residues. The V end was cut by 5 bases, the J end by 6 bases, with 17 bases between. CDR1 MNHNS and CDR2 SASEGT come from the germline V gene.

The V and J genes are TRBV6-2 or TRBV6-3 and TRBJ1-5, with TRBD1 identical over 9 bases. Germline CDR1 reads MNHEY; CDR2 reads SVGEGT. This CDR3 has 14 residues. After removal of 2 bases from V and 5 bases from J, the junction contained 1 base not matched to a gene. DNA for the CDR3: TGTGCCAGCAGTTACACAGGGGGCTATCAGCCCCAGCATTTT. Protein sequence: CASSYTGGYQPQHF.

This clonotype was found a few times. The CDR3 DNA reads TGTGCCAGCAGCTTAGTCGTAGCGGGGGGTCGGGAGACCCAGTACTTC. Translation gives CASSLVVAGGRETQYF. The rearrangement uses TRBV7-2 and TRBJ2-5, with 10 bases fitting TRBD2. Per the germline V gene, CDR1 is SGHTA and CDR2 is FQGNSA. The CDR3 extends over 16 amino acids. The V segment lost 1 base and the J segment 5 bases; nucleotides outside the gene matches: 7.

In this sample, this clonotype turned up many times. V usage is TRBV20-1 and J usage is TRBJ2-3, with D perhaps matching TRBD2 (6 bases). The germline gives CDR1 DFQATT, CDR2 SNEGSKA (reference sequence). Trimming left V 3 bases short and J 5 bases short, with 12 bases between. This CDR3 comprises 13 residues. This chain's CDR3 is CSARAGSVDTQYF. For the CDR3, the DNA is TGCAGTGCTAGGGCGGGGTCTGTAGATACGCAGTATTTT.

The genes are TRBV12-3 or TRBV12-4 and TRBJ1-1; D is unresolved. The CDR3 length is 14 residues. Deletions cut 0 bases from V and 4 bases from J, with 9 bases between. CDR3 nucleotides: TGTGCCAGCAGTTTAGCCGGTCGGCCCACTGAAGCTTTCTTT. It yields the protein CASSLAGRPTEAFF.

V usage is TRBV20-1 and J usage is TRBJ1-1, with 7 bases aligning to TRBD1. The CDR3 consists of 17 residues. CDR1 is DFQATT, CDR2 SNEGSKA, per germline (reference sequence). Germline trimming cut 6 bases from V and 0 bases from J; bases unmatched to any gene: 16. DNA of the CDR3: TGCAGTGCCAATCCCATACAGGGGCCGCCAATGAACACTGAAGCTTTCTTT. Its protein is CSANPIQGPPMNTEAFF.

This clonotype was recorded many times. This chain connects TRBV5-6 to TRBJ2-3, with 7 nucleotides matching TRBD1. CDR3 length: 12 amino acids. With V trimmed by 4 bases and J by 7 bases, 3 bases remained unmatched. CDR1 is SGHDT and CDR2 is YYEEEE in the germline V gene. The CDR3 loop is CASSTGVYTQYF. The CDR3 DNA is TGTGCCAGCAGCACAGGGGTTTATACGCAGTATTTT.